This passage covers 32 T cell receptor beta chains from one sample sequenced in a study of Graves' ophthalmopathy and Graves' hyperthyroidism. Researchers took RNA transcripts and amplified TCR beta CDR3 regions from them. An opening RT-PCR round employed HTBI primers and preceded a second-round multiplex PCR. MiXCR, run by TCRdb on the multiplex PCR reads, gives a single entry per CDR3 protein. The sample consists of roughly 220,000 distinct CDR3 sequences, about 46% of them appearing once. The specimen sequenced was peripheral blood. Receptors were obtained from an adult man with Graves' ophthalmopathy.

The chain employs TRBV9 and TRBJ2-7; perhaps TRBD1 as D (5 bases). CDR3 length equals 14 residues. Germline assignment: CDR1 SGDLS and CDR2 YYNGEE. Trimming pared 0 bases from V and 5 bases from J, leaving 12 bases between. The CDR3 DNA follows: TGTGCCAGCAGCGTAGAGGGGTCCTGGGACGAGCAGTACTTC. Translating it yields CASSVEGSWDEQYF.

The chain recombines TRBV4-2 with TRBJ1-2; 8 bases agree with TRBD1. CDR1 and CDR2 (germline): LGHNA, YNFKEQ. This CDR3 is 14 amino acids long. V dropped 5 bases and J dropped 6; count of bases not matched to a gene: 8. The CDR3 is CASSIQGGINGYTF. CDR3 coding DNA: TGTGCCAGCAGCATACAGGGGGGGATCAATGGCTACACCTTC.

The J gene is TRBJ2-5, the V gene TRBV6-1; D gene uncertain. Deletions cut 0 bases from V and 5 bases from J, with 13 bases between. This CDR3 is built from 15 residues. The germline CDR1 and CDR2 sequences are MNHNS and SASEGT. The CDR3 bases are TGTGCCAGCAGTGAAGCAATCGGCCTCCGGGAGACCCAGTACTTC. Amino acid sequence: CASSEAIGLRETQYF.

This chain joins TRBV9 and TRBJ1-6, with 8 positions matching TRBD1. The trim removed 4 bases at V and 7 bases at J, leaving 1 base unmatched. Germline lookup yields CDR1 SGDLS and CDR2 YYNGEE. The CDR3 runs to 13 residues. CDR3 coding DNA: TGTGCCAGCAGCCGGACAGGGAATTCACCCCTCCACTTT. Translating it yields CASSRTGNSPLHF. Filled out from reference TRBV9 and TRBJ1-6, the complete variable domain reads DSGVTQTPKHLITATGQRVTLRCSPRSGDLSVYWYQQSLDQGLQFLIQYYNGEERAKGNILERFSAQQFPDLHSELNLSSLELGDSALYFCASSRTGNSPLHFGNGTRLTVT.

This clonotype was recorded a few times. CDR3 nucleotides: TGTGCCAGCAGTGAGGATAGCTCCTATAATTCACCCCTCCACTTT. Translated, it gives CASSEDSSYNSPLHF. This chain uses TRBV2 with TRBJ1-6; D unresolved. Looked up from germline, CDR1 is SNHLY and CDR2 is FYNNEI. V dropped 3 bases and J dropped 0 bases, with 6 bases sitting between them. The CDR3 is 15 amino acids.

The chain has TRBV29-1 and TRBJ2-1, with TRBD1 matching over 9 bases. This CDR3 spans 13 amino acids. With V trimmed by 6 bases and J by 4 bases, 4 bases remained unmatched. CDR1 is SQVTM and CDR2 is ANQGSEA in the germline V gene. CDR3 residues: CSVGGQGYNEQFF. CDR3 nucleotide sequence: TGCAGCGTCGGGGGACAGGGATACAATGAGCAGTTCTTC.

The chain recombines TRBV6-5 with TRBJ1-4; D possibly corresponds to TRBD1 (6 bases). The CDR3 has 16 amino acids. The V gene's germline CDR1 is MNHEY and CDR2 SVGAGI. V lost 0 bases and J lost 8, with 16 bases in between. CDR3: CASSYSDGGGEEKLFF. The CDR3 DNA sequence: TGTGCCAGCAGTTACTCGGACGGTGGGGGCGAAGAAAAACTGTTTTTT.

This clonotype showed up just a few times. The rearrangement links TRBV6-6 to TRBJ1-6, with TRBD1 matching 9 bases. The ends lost 6 bases at V and 7 bases at J; junction bases unmatched: 1. The CDR3 loop spans 13 amino acids. The germline CDR1 and CDR2 sequences are MNHNY and SVGAGI (reference sequence). Here the CDR3 DNA reads TGTGCCAGCAGGGGACAGGGAAATTCACCCCTCCACTTT. Translating gives CASRGQGNSPLHF.

The chain joins TRBV5-1 to TRBJ2-7; 11 bases match TRBD2. Trimming at V came to 2 bases and at J to 9 bases, leaving 10 bases not matched to a gene. Germline V lookup: CDR1 SGHRS, CDR2 YFSETQ. The length of the CDR3 is 15 residues. CDR3 loop: CASSFTSGGPTRQYF. For the CDR3, the DNA is TGCGCCAGCAGCTTCACTAGCGGGGGTCCTACGAGGCAGTACTTC. Together with reference TRBV5-1 and TRBJ2-7, the CDR3 gives the full variable domain: KAGVTQTPRYLIKTRGQQVTLSCSPISGHRSVSWYQQTPGQGLQFLFEYFSETQRNKGNFPGRFSGRQFSNSRSEMNVSTLELGDSALYLCASSFTSGGPTRQYFGPGTRLTVT.

In this sample, this clonotype turned up a few times. The chain recombines TRBV5-8 with TRBJ1-5, with no clear D. The germline CDR1 and CDR2 sequences are SGHTS and YDEGEE. The CDR3 consists of 14 residues. Trimming took 3 bases from V and 0 from J, leaving 7 bases between them. CDR3 in amino acids: CASSSPDSNQPQHF. In DNA form, the CDR3 reads TGTGCCAGCAGCTCGCCCGATAGCAATCAGCCCCAGCATTTT.

The chain carries TRBV10-2 and TRBJ2-7, with 9 bases that match TRBD1. The CDR3 totals 16 residues. With 5 bases clipped from V and 3 bases from J, the junction kept 11 bases outside the gene matches. The V gene's germline CDR1 is WSHSY and CDR2 SAAADI. CDR3 residues: CASSFPQTGGGYEQYF. DNA for the CDR3: TGCGCCAGCAGTTTTCCCCAGACAGGGGGAGGCTACGAGCAGTACTTC.

This clonotype was recorded many times. The J gene is TRBJ1-1, the V gene TRBV19; 12 bases are a match to TRBD1. The CDR3 loop spans 16 amino acids. V shed 3 bases and J 0 bases; nucleotides not matched to a gene: 2. Germline CDR1 is LNHDA and CDR2 is SQIVND (reference sequence). The CDR3 loop is CASSIGTGGLNTEAFF. CDR3 DNA: TGTGCCAGTAGTATCGGGACAGGGGGCCTGAACACTGAAGCTTTCTTT.

In this sample, this clonotype turned up a few times. The V gene is TRBV9, the J gene TRBJ2-6; D is unresolved. Deletions cut 4 bases from V and 0 bases from J, with 8 bases between. This CDR3 comprises 15 residues. CDR1 is SGDLS and CDR2 is YYNGEE in the germline V gene. Here the CDR3 DNA reads TGTGCCAGCAGCCCTCACCACTCTGGGGCCAACGTCCTGACTTTC. It translates to CASSPHHSGANVLTF.

Comment on this clonotype: Since no conserved phenylalanine or tryptophan closes the CDR3, a read error is the likely cause. This chain joins TRBV28 and TRBJ2-7; D call uncertain. Between the trimmed V and J ends, which lost 6 bases and 1 base, there was a span of 7 bases. The CDR3 is made up of 12 amino acids. Germline lookup yields CDR1 MDHEN and CDR2 SYDVKM. DNA for the CDR3: TGTGCCAGCAGCCAAGATTCCTACGAGCAGTACTCC. Its translation: CASSQDSYEQYS.

This clonotype was detected a few times. The V gene is TRBV15, the J gene TRBJ1-2; D remains unclear. This CDR3 is built from 14 residues. In germline, CDR1 is LNHNV, CDR2 YYDKDF (reference sequence). Trimming cost V 5 bases and J 8 bases, with 18 bases left between them. The CDR3, as DNA: TGTGCCACCAGCCAAAGGGCGGACTTAGGCGGCTACACCTTC. Translated: CATSQRADLGGYTF.

In this sample, this clonotype turned up once. The junction departs from germline at one end; a sequencing error may be responsible. The V gene is TRBV7-2, the J gene TRBJ2-5; D is perhaps TRBD1 or TRBD2 (5 bases each). The CDR3 is 14 residues long. From germline, CDR1 is SGHTA and CDR2 FQGNSA. The DNA of the CDR3 is TGTGCCAGCAGCTTAGCGGGGGAGCAAGAGACTCAGTACTTC. Its protein product is CASSLAGEQETQYF.

The gene calls are TRBV4-1 and TRBJ1-2; TRBD1 is a possible D gene (5 bases). Germline V gene sequence: CDR1 MGHRA, CDR2 YSYEKL. The V end was cut by 2 bases, the J end by 6 bases, with 10 bases between. The CDR3 sequence is 13 residues long. The CDR3 here is CASSQWGLDGYTF. The CDR3 nucleotides read TGCGCCAGCAGCCAATGGGGGTTGGATGGCTACACCTTC.

The J gene is TRBJ2-2, the V gene TRBV11-3; D gene unclear. The CDR3 runs 16 residues. Trimming stripped 10 bases from V and 0 bases from J, with 18 bases between. Germline V gene sequence: CDR1 SGHNT, CDR2 YENEEA. DNA of the CDR3: TGTGCCATTAACAGCGTAGCACCAGCGAACACCGGGGAGCTGTTTTTT. Amino acids: CAINSVAPANTGELFF.

Notes on this clonotype: With a much larger clone just one base away, this may be a read error. The V gene is TRBV29-1, the J gene TRBJ1-1; weak D call: TRBD1 (5 bases). This CDR3 contains 10 residues. V was clipped by 8 bases and J by 6 bases, with 10 bases between them. Germline CDR1 and CDR2: SQVTM and ANQGSEA. For the CDR3, the DNA is TGCAGCATCGGGGACGCTGAAGCTTTCTTT. It is translated as CSIGDAEAFF.

The rearrangement uses TRBV11-3 and TRBJ1-3, with D hard to call. Germline CDR1 reads SGHNT; CDR2 reads YENEEA. V lost 2 bases to trimming and J lost 8 bases, with 13 bases between them. The CDR3 runs 14 residues. The DNA for the CDR3 is TGTGCCAGCAGCTTAAGGGAGGATGGCTACACCATATATTTT. The encoded protein is CASSLREDGYTIYF.

This clonotype was counted a few times. The CDR3 loop is CASSRGSFNSPLHF. In DNA form, the CDR3 reads TGTGCCAGCAGTAGGGGGTCTTTTAATTCACCCCTCCACTTT. This chain links TRBV2 with TRBJ1-6, with D perhaps TRBD1 (6 bases). Germline V gene lookup returns CDR1 SNHLY and CDR2 FYNNEI. The CDR3 extends over 14 amino acids. Trimming pared 5 bases from V and 6 bases from J, leaving 11 bases between.

This clonotype was recorded many times. Written as DNA, the CDR3 is TGCGCCAGCAGCCAGGGCAGCCAAGAGACCCAGTACTTC. Its protein product is CASSQGSQETQYF. The chain has TRBV10-2 and TRBJ2-5; a possible D gene is TRBD1 (5 bases). The CDR3 runs to 13 residues. In germline, CDR1 is WSHSY, CDR2 SAAADI. V was shortened by 6 bases and J by 1 base, with 9 bases between the two germline ends.

This clonotype was picked up a small number of times. Germline is not matched at one junction end, which may reflect a read error. The chain links TRBV20-1 to TRBJ1-5, with D unresolved. Per the germline V gene, CDR1 is DFQATT and CDR2 is SNEGSKA (reference sequence). This CDR3 is built from 14 residues. CDR3 in amino acids: CSARDPIPNQPQHF. The CDR3 DNA reads TGCAGTGCTCGAGATCCAATCCCTAATCAGCCCCAGCATTTT.

The chain has TRBV4-1 and TRBJ1-3, with 7 bases matching TRBD1. CDR1 MGHRA and CDR2 YSYEKL come from the germline V gene. V lost 3 bases and J lost 2; bases outside the gene matches: 4. This CDR3 spans 15 amino acids. The CDR3 DNA sequence: TGCGCCAGCAGCCATCCCAGGGGGGCTGGAAACACCATATATTTT. Its protein product is CASSHPRGAGNTIYF.

The table lists this clonotype with many counts. The chain is built from TRBV7-2 and TRBJ1-2; TRBD1 matches at 9 bases. This CDR3 has 15 amino acids. The V gene's germline CDR1 is SGHTA and CDR2 FQGNSA. Germline trimming cut 3 bases from V and 8 bases from J; bases unmatched to any gene: 10. In nucleotides, the CDR3 is TGTGCCAGCAGCTTCGGCCCGGGACAGGGCGGAGGCTACACCTTC. It translates to CASSFGPGQGGGYTF. The whole variable domain, remainder taken from reference TRBV7-2 and TRBJ1-2, is GAGVSQSPSNKVTEKGKDVELRCDPISGHTALYWYRQSLGQGLEFLIYFQGNSAPDKSGLPSDRFSAERTGGSVSTLTIQRTQQEDSAVYLCASSFGPGQGGGYTFGSGTRLTVV.

V is TRBV10-3 and J is TRBJ1-6, with 10 bases identical to TRBD1. Germline trimming cut 3 bases from V and 8 bases from J; bases unmatched to any gene: 4. The CDR3 is 15 amino acids. Germline values: CDR1 ENHRY, CDR2 SYGVKD. Written as DNA, the CDR3 is TGTGCCATCAGTGACCCGACAGGGGGCTATTCACCCCTCCACTTT. As protein: CAISDPTGGYSPLHF.

This chain links TRBV7-2 with TRBJ2-5; D is ambiguous. Per the germline V gene, CDR1 is SGHTA and CDR2 is FQGNSA. Between the trimmed V and J ends, which lost 0 bases and 1 base, there was a span of 9 bases. This CDR3 spans 15 amino acids. The chain's CDR3 is CASSLALGGQETQYF. DNA of the CDR3: TGTGCCAGCAGCTTAGCGCTAGGCGGCCAAGAGACCCAGTACTTC.

Concerning this clonotype: Germline and junction disagree at one end, which may indicate a read error. The chain carries TRBV7-2 and TRBJ2-2, with D perhaps TRBD2 (5 bases). This CDR3 spans 13 amino acids. CDR1 and CDR2 from the germline V gene are SGHTA and FQGNSA. In DNA form, the CDR3 reads TGTGCCAGCAGCCGCGGGTCTCCCGGGGAGCTGCTTTTT. Its translation is CASSRGSPGELLF.

This clonotype was seen many times. J is TRBJ2-5 and V is TRBV10-3; D unresolved. Trimming took 3 bases from V and 1 from J, leaving 9 bases between them. Looked up from germline, CDR1 is ENHRY and CDR2 is SYGVKD. The CDR3 consists of 14 residues. DNA for the CDR3: TGTGCCATCAGTGACCCATCTGGCCAAGAGACCCAGTACTTC. This codes for CAISDPSGQETQYF.

The sample holds a few counts of this clonotype. The chain employs TRBV7-9 and TRBJ1-6; 8 positions agree with TRBD1. The trim removed 5 bases at V and 7 bases at J, leaving 4 bases unmatched. Germline V gene sequence: CDR1 SEHNR, CDR2 FQNEAQ (reference sequence). The CDR3 is 14 amino acids. The CDR3 DNA is TGTGCCAGCAGCGCGACAGGGGAGAATTCACCCCTCCACTTT. Amino acid sequence: CASSATGENSPLHF.

This clonotype was picked up a small number of times. The chain recombines TRBV5-5 with TRBJ2-7; no definite D call. CDR1 is SGHKS and CDR2 is YYEKEE in the germline V gene (reference sequence). The V and J ends lost 5 bases and 6 bases respectively, with 9 bases between them. CDR3 length: 11 residues. Here the CDR3 reads CASRVATEQYF. In DNA, the CDR3 is TGTGCCAGCAGGGTAGCAACCGAGCAGTACTTC. The entire variable domain, with the rest obtained from reference TRBV5-5 and TRBJ2-7, is as follows: DAGVTQSPTHLIKTRGQQVTLRCSPISGHKSVSWYQQVLGQGPQFIFQYYEKEERGRGNFPDRFSARQFPNYSSELNVNALLLGDSALYLCASRVATEQYFGPGTRLTVT.

V is TRBV12-3 or TRBV12-4 and J is TRBJ1-1; possible D gene TRBD1, 6 bases. V was cut by 1 base and J by 7 bases, with 13 bases left in between. The CDR3 consists of 14 residues. DNA for the CDR3: TGTGCCAGCAGTTTAGGGAGTGGGACACATGAAGCTTTCTTT. This encodes CASSLGSGTHEAFF.